This TCR beta chain came from a study of cytomegalovirus exposure and HLA in healthy donors. The study, taken as a whole, reports: Many donors carried some public TCRs, although rarity characterized most TCR sequences. In vitro experiments confirmed that a few CMV-associated chains were specific for CMV antigens. Altogether, about 160 TCR beta chains were recorded as cytomegalovirus-associated.

TCRdb's table, derived via immunoSEQ multiplex PCR, lists solely in-frame clones and lacks some. The data show about 330,000 clones, with 86% seen just once and around 0.84% held by the top ten. V trimming: 4 bases; J trimming: 3 bases; junction bases outside the gene matches: 6. This CDR3 region has 16 residues. Looked up from germline, CDR1 is MDHEN and CDR2 is SYDVKM. As for this clone: Its specificity is not known.

This chain links TRBV28 with TRBJ1-4; 9 bases agree with TRBD1. Sequencing was done on a sample of PBMCs. This sequence originates from a young woman in good health and CMV-seronegative. In DNA, the CDR3 is TGTGCCAGCAGTTCGGGACAGGGTTCCGCTAATGAAAAACTGTTTTTT. The encoded protein is CASSSGQGSANEKLFF.